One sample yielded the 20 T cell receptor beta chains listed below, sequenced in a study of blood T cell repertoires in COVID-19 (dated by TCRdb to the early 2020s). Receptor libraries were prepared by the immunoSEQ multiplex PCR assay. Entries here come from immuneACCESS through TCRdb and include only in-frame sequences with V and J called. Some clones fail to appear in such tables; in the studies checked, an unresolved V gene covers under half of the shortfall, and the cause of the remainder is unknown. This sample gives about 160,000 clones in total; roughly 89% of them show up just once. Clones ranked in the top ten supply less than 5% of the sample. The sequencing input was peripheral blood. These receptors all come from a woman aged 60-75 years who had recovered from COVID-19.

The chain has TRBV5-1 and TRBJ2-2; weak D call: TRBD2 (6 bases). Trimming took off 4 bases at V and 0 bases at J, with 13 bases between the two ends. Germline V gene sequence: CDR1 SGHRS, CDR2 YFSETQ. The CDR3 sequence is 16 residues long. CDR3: CASSLRGNSNTGELFF. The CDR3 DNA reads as TGCGCCAGCAGCCTCCGGGGGAATTCGAACACCGGGGAGCTGTTTTTT.

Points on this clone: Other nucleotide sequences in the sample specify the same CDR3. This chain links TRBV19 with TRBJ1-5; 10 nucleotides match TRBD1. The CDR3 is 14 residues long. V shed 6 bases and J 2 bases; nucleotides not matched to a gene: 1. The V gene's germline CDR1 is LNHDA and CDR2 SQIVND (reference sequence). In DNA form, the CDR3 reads TGTGCCAGTAGCGGACAGGGGGGCAATCAGCCCCAGCATTTT. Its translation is CASSGQGGNQPQHF.

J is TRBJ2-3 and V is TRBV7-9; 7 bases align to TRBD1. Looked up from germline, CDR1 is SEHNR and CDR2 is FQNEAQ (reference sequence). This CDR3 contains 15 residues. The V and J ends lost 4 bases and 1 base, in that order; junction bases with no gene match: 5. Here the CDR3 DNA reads TGTGCCAGCAGCTCAGGGGGATTCGGCACAGATACGCAGTATTTT. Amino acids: CASSSGGFGTDTQYF.

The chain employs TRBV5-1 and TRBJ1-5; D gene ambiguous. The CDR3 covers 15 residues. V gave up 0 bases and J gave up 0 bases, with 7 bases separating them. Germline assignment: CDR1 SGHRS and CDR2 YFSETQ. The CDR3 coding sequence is TGCGCCAGCAGCTTGGGCACCTATAGCAATCAGCCCCAGCATTTT. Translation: CASSLGTYSNQPQHF.

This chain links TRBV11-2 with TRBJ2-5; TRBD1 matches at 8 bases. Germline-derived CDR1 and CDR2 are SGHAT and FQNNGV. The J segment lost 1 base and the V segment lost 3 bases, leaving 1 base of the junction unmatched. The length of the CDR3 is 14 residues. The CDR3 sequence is CASSFTGGQETQYF. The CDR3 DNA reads TGTGCCAGCAGCTTCACAGGGGGCCAAGAGACCCAGTACTTC. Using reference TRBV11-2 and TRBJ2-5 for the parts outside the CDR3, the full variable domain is EAGVAQSPRYKIIEKRQSVAFWCNPISGHATLYWYQQILGQGPKLLIQFQNNGVVDDSQLPKDRFSAERLKGVDSTLKIQPAKLEDSAVYLCASSFTGGQETQYFGPGTRLLVL.

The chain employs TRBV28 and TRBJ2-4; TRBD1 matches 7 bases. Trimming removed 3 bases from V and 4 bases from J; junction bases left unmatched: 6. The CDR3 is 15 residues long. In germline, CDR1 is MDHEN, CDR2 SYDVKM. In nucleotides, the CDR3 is TGTGCCAGCAGTTTCGAGGGGGCCGGGAAAAACATTCAGTACTTC. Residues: CASSFEGAGKNIQYF.

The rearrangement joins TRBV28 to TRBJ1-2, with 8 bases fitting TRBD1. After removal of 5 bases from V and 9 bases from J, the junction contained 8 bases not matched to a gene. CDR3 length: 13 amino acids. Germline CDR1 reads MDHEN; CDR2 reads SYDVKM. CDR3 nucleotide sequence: TGTGCCAGCAGTCTCGGACAGGGATGGAGCTACACCTTC. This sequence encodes CASSLGQGWSYTF.

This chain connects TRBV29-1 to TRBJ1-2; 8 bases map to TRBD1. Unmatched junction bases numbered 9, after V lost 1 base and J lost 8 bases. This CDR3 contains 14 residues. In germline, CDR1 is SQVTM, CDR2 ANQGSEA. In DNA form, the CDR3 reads TGCAGCGTTGAAGTGATGCAGGGGGCTTTCGGCTACACCTTC. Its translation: CSVEVMQGAFGYTF.

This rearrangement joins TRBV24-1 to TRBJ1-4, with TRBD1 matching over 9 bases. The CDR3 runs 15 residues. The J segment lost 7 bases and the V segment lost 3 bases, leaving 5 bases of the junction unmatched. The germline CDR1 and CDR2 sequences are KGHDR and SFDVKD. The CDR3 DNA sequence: TGTGCCACCAGTGATCCTGGGACAGGGACTGAAAAACTGTTTTTT. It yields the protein CATSDPGTGTEKLFF.

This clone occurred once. CDR3 amino acids: CASSSTASGANVLTF. CDR3 nucleotides: TGCGCCAGCAGCTCAACAGCCTCTGGGGCCAACGTCCTGACTTTC. The V call is TRBV5-1, the J call TRBJ2-6; D uncertain. This CDR3 contains 15 residues. The germline V gene has CDR1 SGHRS and CDR2 YFSETQ. Trimming removed 3 bases from V and 0 bases from J, with 7 bases in between.

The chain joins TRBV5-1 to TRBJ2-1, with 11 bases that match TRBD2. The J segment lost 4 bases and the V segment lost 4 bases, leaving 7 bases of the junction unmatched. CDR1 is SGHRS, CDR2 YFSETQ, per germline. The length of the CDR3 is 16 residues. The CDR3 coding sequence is TGCGCCAGCAGCGCGGGGACTAGCGGCTTTTACAATGAGCAGTTCTTC. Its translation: CASSAGTSGFYNEQFF.

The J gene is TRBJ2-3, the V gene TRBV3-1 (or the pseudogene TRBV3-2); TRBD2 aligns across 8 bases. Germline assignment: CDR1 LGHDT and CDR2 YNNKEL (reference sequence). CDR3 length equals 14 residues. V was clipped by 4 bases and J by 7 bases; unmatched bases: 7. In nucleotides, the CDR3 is TGTGCCAGCAGCCTCGGGGGGGCCGATAATACGCAGTATTTT. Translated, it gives CASSLGGADNTQYF.

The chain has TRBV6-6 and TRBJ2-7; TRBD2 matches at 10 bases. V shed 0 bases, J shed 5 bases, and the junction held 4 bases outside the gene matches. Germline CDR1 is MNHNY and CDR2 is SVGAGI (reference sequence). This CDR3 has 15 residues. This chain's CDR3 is CASSYSIAGGHEQYF. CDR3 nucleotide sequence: TGTGCCAGCAGTTACTCGATAGCGGGGGGTCACGAGCAGTACTTC.

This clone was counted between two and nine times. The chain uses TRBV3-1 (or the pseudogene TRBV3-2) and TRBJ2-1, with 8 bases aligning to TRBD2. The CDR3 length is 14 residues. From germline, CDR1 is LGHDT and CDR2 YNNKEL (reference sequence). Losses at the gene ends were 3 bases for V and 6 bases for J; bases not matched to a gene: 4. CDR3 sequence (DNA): TGTGCCAGCAGCCAGGCTAGCGGGTTCAATGAGCAGTTCTTC. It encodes CASSQASGFNEQFF.

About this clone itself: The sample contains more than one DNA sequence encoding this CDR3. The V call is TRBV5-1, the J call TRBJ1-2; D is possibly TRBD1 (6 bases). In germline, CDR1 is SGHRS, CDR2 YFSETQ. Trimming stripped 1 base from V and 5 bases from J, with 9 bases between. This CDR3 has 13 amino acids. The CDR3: CASSLSGEYGYTF. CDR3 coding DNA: TGCGCCAGCAGCTTGTCAGGGGAATATGGCTACACCTTC.

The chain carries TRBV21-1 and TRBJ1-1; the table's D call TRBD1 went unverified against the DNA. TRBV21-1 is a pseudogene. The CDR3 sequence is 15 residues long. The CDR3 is CASSYGQGANTEAFF. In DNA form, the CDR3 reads TGTGCCAGCAGCTACGGACAGGGGGCGAACACTGAAGCTTTCTTT.

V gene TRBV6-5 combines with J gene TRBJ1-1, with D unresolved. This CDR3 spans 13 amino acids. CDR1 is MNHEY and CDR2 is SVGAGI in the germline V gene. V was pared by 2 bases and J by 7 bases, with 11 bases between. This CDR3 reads CASSYQAKLEAFF. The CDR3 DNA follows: TGTGCCAGCAGTTACCAGGCGAAACTTGAAGCTTTCTTT.

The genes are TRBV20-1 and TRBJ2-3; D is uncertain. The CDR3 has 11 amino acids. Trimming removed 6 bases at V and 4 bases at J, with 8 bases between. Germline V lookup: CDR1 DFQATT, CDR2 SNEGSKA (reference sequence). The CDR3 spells CSATHPDTQYF. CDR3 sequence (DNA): TGCAGTGCCACACATCCAGATACGCAGTATTTT.

The CDR3 DNA reads TGTGCCAGCAGCCTATCAAGCGGAATGGATGAAAAACTGTTTTTT. Translation: CASSLSSGMDEKLFF. The V gene is TRBV5-4, the J gene TRBJ1-4; D is uncertain. V shed 4 bases and J shed 6 bases, with 16 bases lying between them. CDR3 length: 15 amino acids. Germline assignment: CDR1 SGHNT and CDR2 YYREEE (reference sequence).

The CDR3 bases are TGTGCCAGCAGCTTGACCCCCAGGCCCCTAGCCAAAAACATTCAGTACTTC. It codes for CASSLTPRPLAKNIQYF. The genes are TRBV9 and TRBJ2-4; D is ambiguous. This CDR3 region has 17 residues. Germline loops: CDR1 SGDLS, CDR2 YYNGEE. Trimming stripped 4 bases from V and 0 bases from J, with 17 bases between.